This T cell receptor beta chain comes out of a study of pediatric ulcerative colitis. Study findings and constraints: Total lymphocyte DNA, not sorted subsets, was the template. Substantially fewer templates came from a couple of patients' blood samples.

Sequencing depth was up to 500,000 reads per sample. Assay used: immunoSEQ multiplex PCR; TCRdb lists only in-frame clones, some missing. Of 30,000 to 40,000 clones in the sample, around 80% were seen once. Comment on this clone: The antigen remains undetermined.

The CDR3 sequence is 15 residues long. With 5 bases clipped from V and 4 bases from J, the junction kept 7 bases outside the gene matches. Germline V gives CDR1 MNHEY, CDR2 SMNVEV (reference sequence). This sequence was found in a boy under 18 with severe ulcerative colitis. V is TRBV27 and J is TRBJ2-5; 10 bases are shared with TRBD2. The sample comprised blood. The CDR3, as DNA: TGTGCCAGCAGTCCGGGGCTAGCGGGGGCAGAGACCCAGTACTTC. Translating it yields CASSPGLAGAETQYF.